This is a list of T cell receptor beta chains from one sample in a study of blood T cell repertoires in COVID-19. The repertoire was sequenced with immunoSEQ multiplex PCR; TCRdb's copy has only in-frame clones and lacks some. The profile shows under 95,000 clones, about 90% of them singletons. Sequencing input: peripheral blood. These receptors all come from a human donor with acute or convalescent COVID-19. The donor label of this sample is uncertain. The CDR3 runs from the conserved cysteine through the conserved F or W. A D gene is named only where the DNA matches it firmly. Some rows have no size entry. The others give once, few or many, or a class for an expanded clone.

cdr3_aa | cdr3_nt | j_call | clone_size | v_call | d_call
CASSPDPRGRHNEQFF | TGTGCCAGCAGCCCAGACCCCAGGGGGCGGCACAATGAGCAGTTCTTC | TRBJ2-1 | - | TRBV7-6 | TRBD1
CASSMVRTGGDEQYF | TGTGCCAGTAGTATGGTTCGGACCGGCGGGGACGAGCAGTACTTC | TRBJ2-7 | - | TRBV19 | -
CASSKQGDTEAFF | TGCGCCAGCAGCAAACAGGGGGACACTGAAGCTTTCTTT | TRBJ1-1 | once | TRBV5-1 | TRBD1
CASSSRSGYYNEQFF | TGTGCCAGCAGTTCTCGTAGCGGGTATTACAATGAGCAGTTCTTC | TRBJ2-1 | - | TRBV28 | TRBD2
CASSEGKGTGRYEQYF | TGTGCCAGCAGTGAAGGAAAAGGGACAGGCCGTTACGAGCAGTACTTC | TRBJ2-7 | - | TRBV2 | TRBD1
CASSYRARGSNQPQHF | TGTGCCAGCAGTTACCGGGCTCGGGGTAGCAATCAGCCCCAGCATTTT | TRBJ1-5 | - | TRBV28 | -
CSVTGGWDTEAFF | TGCAGCGTAACGGGGGGGTGGGACACTGAAGCTTTCTTT | TRBJ1-1 | once | TRBV29-1 | -
CASSGQGASTGELFF | TGTGCCAGTAGTGGACAGGGGGCGAGCACCGGGGAGCTGTTTTTT | TRBJ2-2 | - | TRBV19 | TRBD1
CASSIRTGIKNIQYF | TGTGCCAGTAGTATCCGGACAGGGATAAAAAACATTCAGTACTTC | TRBJ2-4 | - | TRBV19 | TRBD1
CATSRRQAYDEKLFF | TGTGCCACCAGCAGACGACAGGCTTACGATGAAAAACTGTTTTTT | TRBJ1-4 | - | TRBV15 | -
CASRSGLQNEKLFF | TGTGCCAGTAGGTCGGGACTCCAAAATGAAAAACTGTTTTTT | TRBJ1-4 | - | TRBV19 | -
CASSVAPGGYEQYF | TGTGCCAGCAGCGTAGCTCCGGGGGGCTACGAGCAGTACTTC | TRBJ2-7 | few | TRBV9 | TRBD2
CASSVTATNEKLFF | TGCGCCAGCAGCGTGACAGCAACTAATGAAAAACTGTTTTTT | TRBJ1-4 | - | TRBV5-1 | -
CSAQGFQPQHF | TGCAGTGCCCAGGGTTTTCAGCCCCAGCATTTT | TRBJ1-5 | - | TRBV20-1 | -
CASSTTTVGTDTQYF | TGTGCCAGCAGCACTACTACGGTGGGCACAGATACGCAGTATTTT | TRBJ2-3 | - | TRBV5-8 | -
CASSGRDGGDTEAFF | TGTGCCAGCAGTGGGAGGGACGGAGGGGACACTGAAGCTTTCTTT | TRBJ1-1 | medium-sized | TRBV2 | -
CASSHMAWGGAYEQYF | TGCGCCAGCAGCCATATGGCTTGGGGGGGGGCCTACGAGCAGTACTTC | TRBJ2-7 | - | TRBV4-1 | TRBD2
CASSEQENTEAFF | TGTGCCAGCAGTGAACAAGAGAACACTGAAGCTTTCTTT | TRBJ1-1 | - | TRBV6-4 | -
CASSPRGQGFRYGYTF | TGTGCCAGCAGCCCACGTGGACAGGGGTTTCGCTATGGCTACACCTTC | TRBJ1-2 | - | TRBV7-9 | TRBD1
CASTLGGANTEAFF | TGCGCCAGCACCCTCGGGGGGGCGAACACTGAAGCTTTCTTT | TRBJ1-1 | - | TRBV5-1 | -
CASSLVTAGLNTEAFF | TGTGCCAGCAGCTTAGTAACAGCAGGTTTGAACACTGAAGCTTTCTTT | TRBJ1-1 | few | TRBV7-2 | -
CASTRGGGRNEQFF | TGTGCCAGCACCCGCGGGGGAGGGAGGAATGAGCAGTTCTTC | TRBJ2-1 | - | TRBV28 | TRBD2
CAISGRTAYGYTF | TGTGCCATCAGTGGGAGGACAGCCTATGGCTACACCTTC | TRBJ1-2 | - | TRBV10-3 | -
CASTPWVAGGYNEQFF | TGTGCCAGCACCCCCTGGGTAGCGGGGGGTTACAATGAGCAGTTCTTC | TRBJ2-1 | - | TRBV7-9 | TRBD2
CASSGGIYYGYTF | TGTGCCAGCAGTGGCGGGATATACTATGGCTACACCTTC | TRBJ1-2 | - | TRBV2 | -
CASSSRVVSGNTIYF | TGTGCCAGCAGTTCCCGAGTCGTCTCTGGAAACACCATATATTTT | TRBJ1-3 | - | TRBV6-2/TRBV6-3 | -
CASSPRADNSPLHF | TGTGCCAGCTCCCCACGAGCTGATAATTCACCCCTCCACTTT | TRBJ1-6 | - | TRBV18 | -
CASSSWRLNTEAFF | TGTGCCAGCAGCTCGTGGAGGTTGAACACTGAAGCTTTCTTT | TRBJ1-1 | - | TRBV6-5 | -
CASSLGGGGVQPQHF | TGTGCCAGCAGCTTAGGGGGGGGAGGAGTCCAGCCCCAGCATTTT | TRBJ1-5 | - | TRBV7-9 | -
CASSLGQVEIFNEQFF | TGTGCCAGCAGCTTAGGGCAGGTTGAAATTTTTAATGAGCAGTTCTTC | TRBJ2-1 | - | TRBV7-8 | -
CASSVSGDSRDYNEQFF | TGTGCCAGCAGCGTATCCGGGGACTCGAGGGACTACAATGAGCAGTTCTTC | TRBJ2-1 | - | TRBV9 | -
CATQMMGQRNTIYF | TGTGCCACCCAGATGATGGGACAGCGTAACACCATATATTTT | TRBJ1-3 | - | TRBV19 | TRBD1
CASSAGGQAALTDTQYF | TGTGCCAGCAGCGCAGGTGGGCAGGCAGCTCTCACAGATACGCAGTATTTT | TRBJ2-3 | - | TRBV28 | -
CASSSYKETQYF | TGTGCCAGCAGTTCATACAAAGAGACCCAGTACTTC | TRBJ2-5 | - | TRBV13 | -